The 5 T cell receptor beta chains in this list originate from one sample, sequenced in a study of human T cells and chemical hapten exposure (dated by TCRdb to the early 2020s). The method was RACE. The sample was run on a NextSeq 500. TCRdb cleaned the public reads at Q25 with fastp, built clones with MiXCR and kept in-frame beta chains. Rows matching on CDR3 protein sequence are summarized as one entry with the most common DNA and genes. Across this sample there are 380,000 or so distinct CDR3 sequences, with nearly 5% seen only once. Under 3% of the sample comes from the top ten. What the time point label conveys for this sample: patch test 1, 2 weeks after DPC sensitization. This specimen's treatment or condition label, interpreted: therapeutic diphenylcyclopropenone sensitization with weekly scalp DPC. The sample here was whole blood, taken in connection with sensitization to the hapten diphenylcyclopropenone (DPC). These receptors were obtained from a woman aged 45-65 years with alopecia areata. Some clones in this sample may be carry-over from other donors' samples.

This clonotype was counted a few times. The chain has TRBV19 and TRBJ1-2, with 7 bases identical to TRBD1. CDR1 LNHDA and CDR2 SQIVND come from the germline V gene (reference sequence). CDR3 length: 12 amino acids. V lost 4 bases to trimming and J lost 6 bases; unmatched junction nucleotides: 2. The CDR3 is CASSKGADGYTF. The CDR3 nucleotides are TGTGCCAGTAGTAAGGGGGCTGATGGCTACACCTTC.

This clonotype appeared many times. This chain uses TRBV4-2 with TRBJ2-1; 9 bases align to TRBD2. Germline V gene data show CDR1 as LGHNA and CDR2 as YNFKEQ. Trimming cost V 2 bases and J 14 bases; bases outside gene matches: 4. This CDR3 region has 12 residues. The CDR3 protein is CASSQPGLAEFF. CDR3 DNA: TGTGCCAGCAGCCAACCGGGACTAGCTGAGTTCTTC.

This clonotype was counted many times. This sequence joins TRBV3-1 and TRBJ2-6; D is ambiguous. V was clipped by 10 bases and J by 3 bases, with 7 bases between them. Looked up from germline, CDR1 is LGHDT and CDR2 is YNNKEL (reference sequence). The CDR3 contains 12 residues. The DNA of the CDR3 is TGTGCCACCTCCGATGGGGCCAACGTCCTGACTTTC. It specifies CATSDGANVLTF.

This clonotype appeared a few times. This CDR3 is CATSDSKQGWTGELFF. The CDR3 nucleotides read TGTGCCACCAGTGATTCAAAACAGGGTTGGACCGGGGAGCTGTTTTTT. V is TRBV24-1 and J is TRBJ2-2; TRBD1 is a possible D gene (6 bases). This CDR3 has 16 residues. CDR1 KGHDR and CDR2 SFDVKD come from the germline V gene. V was clipped by 2 bases and J by 5 bases, with 14 bases between them.

The genes are TRBV5-5 and TRBJ1-1, with D unresolved. Deletions cut 1 base from V and 4 bases from J, with 5 bases between. Germline CDR1 and CDR2: SGHKS and YYEKEE (reference sequence). The CDR3 runs 12 residues. CDR3 protein: CASSLWTTEAFF. The CDR3 DNA is TGTGCCAGCAGCTTGTGGACCACTGAAGCTTTCTTT.